The 29 T cell receptor beta chains below all came from one sample that was sequenced in a study of blood T cell repertoires in COVID-19. TCRdb's table, derived via immunoSEQ multiplex PCR, lists solely in-frame clones and lacks some. The sample comprises around 56,000 clones, 80% to 95% of which are singletons, and 16% rests with the top ten. What was sequenced was peripheral blood. These receptors originate from a man older than 75 with acute or convalescent COVID-19.

The chain uses TRBV5-5 and TRBJ2-1, with TRBD1 identical over 8 bases. Per the germline V gene, CDR1 is SGHKS and CDR2 is YYEKEE (reference sequence). V gave up 4 bases and J gave up 0 bases; unmatched junction bases: 3. This CDR3 is 15 amino acids long. CDR3 region: CASSAQGASYNEQFF. CDR3 sequence (DNA): TGTGCCAGCAGCGCGCAGGGGGCCTCCTACAATGAGCAGTTCTTC.

The chain couples TRBV16 to TRBJ1-5, with D hard to call. Trimming left V 2 bases short and J 4 bases short, with 9 bases between. The CDR3 spans 14 residues. Germline CDR1 is KGHSY and CDR2 is FQNENV. In DNA, the CDR3 is TGTGCCAGCAGCCAACAGGAAAGTAATCAGCCCCAGCATTTT. It is translated as CASSQQESNQPQHF. The entire variable domain, with the rest obtained from reference TRBV16 and TRBJ1-5, is as follows: GEEVAQTPKHLVRGEGQKAKLYCAPIKGHSYVFWYQQVLKNEFKFLISFQNENVFDETGMPKERFSAKCLPNSPCSLEIQATKLEDSAVYFCASSQQESNQPQHFGDGTRLSIL.

V gene TRBV5-1 combines with J gene TRBJ2-7; 9 bases line up with TRBD1. Germline CDR1 reads SGHRS; CDR2 reads YFSETQ. Losses at the gene ends were 0 bases for V and 3 bases for J; bases not matched to a gene: 7. This CDR3 contains 16 residues. The CDR3 spells CASSLVQGAQIYEQYF. For the CDR3, the DNA is TGCGCCAGCAGCTTGGTACAGGGGGCTCAGATCTACGAGCAGTACTTC.

The chain joins TRBV2 to TRBJ2-7; 9 bases fit TRBD1. The germline V gene has CDR1 SNHLY and CDR2 FYNNEI. After removal of 6 bases from V and 2 bases from J, the junction contained 14 bases not matched to a gene. This CDR3 spans 17 amino acids. In nucleotides, the CDR3 is TGTGCCAGCAGGAAGGGGCAATCCGGGACAGGGACCTACGAGCAGTACTTC. Translated, it gives CASRKGQSGTGTYEQYF.

The chain is built from TRBV7-9 and TRBJ2-1; D remains ambiguous. The CDR3 length is 15 residues. Trimming pared 5 bases from V and 6 bases from J, leaving 17 bases between. Germline CDR1 reads SEHNR; CDR2 reads FQNEAQ (reference sequence). This CDR3 reads CASSPHYQLGNEQFF. CDR3 coding DNA: TGTGCCAGCAGCCCCCACTACCAACTTGGCAATGAGCAGTTCTTC.

V usage is TRBV24-1 and J usage is TRBJ2-3, with a weak D call TRBD1 (6 bases). The V end lost 4 bases, the J end lost 3 bases, and 16 bases lay between the germline ends. This CDR3 spans 16 amino acids. Germline loops: CDR1 KGHDR, CDR2 SFDVKD. The CDR3 DNA sequence: TGTGCCACCAGTGACCCAGGGGCAGAAGCAACAGATACGCAGTATTTT. This gives the protein CATSDPGAEATDTQYF.

The rearrangement joins TRBV28 to TRBJ2-7; 12 nucleotides agree with TRBD2. Near its end, the DNA agrees better with TRBJ2-1, so the J call may be wrong. This CDR3 comprises 16 residues. CDR1 is MDHEN and CDR2 is SYDVKM in the germline V gene. The CDR3: CASSLWASGGAGEQFF. The CDR3 nucleotides are TGTGCCAGCAGTTTATGGGCTAGCGGGGGGGCCGGTGAGCAGTTCTTC.

The rearrangement joins TRBV28 to TRBJ2-7, with 11 bases lining up with TRBD1. The CDR3 covers 14 residues. Looked up from germline, CDR1 is MDHEN and CDR2 is SYDVKM. With V trimmed by 6 bases and J by 5 bases, 6 bases remained unmatched. The CDR3 sequence is CASREGQGGNEQYF. The CDR3 coding sequence is TGTGCCAGCAGAGAGGGACAGGGGGGGAACGAGCAGTACTTC. The whole variable domain, filled in from reference TRBV28 and TRBJ2-7, reads DVKVTQSSRYLVKRTGEKVFLECVQDMDHENMFWYRQDPGLGLRLIYFSYDVKMKEKGDIPEGYSVSREKKERFSLILESASTNQTSMYLCASREGQGGNEQYFGPGTRLTVT.

This chain links TRBV27 with TRBJ1-5; TRBD1 might be the D (5 bases). Per the germline V gene, CDR1 is MNHEY and CDR2 is SMNVEV (reference sequence). The CDR3 is made up of 14 amino acids. V was cut by 4 bases and J by 6 bases, with 13 bases left in between. The CDR3 DNA reads as TGTGCCAGCAGTTCCTTGGGGACTGGTCAGCCCCAGCATTTT. Protein sequence: CASSSLGTGQPQHF.

The rearrangement uses TRBV7-2 and TRBJ2-3; no definite D call. The CDR3 length is 15 residues. V lost 5 bases to trimming and J lost 1 base, with 13 bases between them. Germline V lookup: CDR1 SGHTA, CDR2 FQGNSA. The CDR3 nucleotides read TGTGCCAGCAGCCCCGACTCCCTTGGCACAGATACGCAGTATTTT. It encodes CASSPDSLGTDTQYF.

This chain joins TRBV18 and TRBJ1-2; 9 nucleotides line up with TRBD1. The CDR3 runs 16 residues. V was clipped by 2 bases and J by 5 bases; unmatched bases: 9. In germline, CDR1 is KGHSH, CDR2 LQKENI. The CDR3 region is CASSPNSQGADYGYTF. The CDR3 region has the DNA TGTGCCAGCTCACCAAATTCACAGGGGGCGGATTATGGCTACACCTTC.

The rearrangement links TRBV9 to TRBJ2-3; D perhaps matches TRBD1 (5 bases). The CDR3 totals 15 residues. The V gene's germline CDR1 is SGDLS and CDR2 YYNGEE. Trimming removed 1 base from V and 2 bases from J, with 11 bases in between. Here the CDR3 DNA reads TGTGCCAGCAGCGTACAGGCAGGGCCCACAGATACGCAGTATTTT. It translates to CASSVQAGPTDTQYF.

V is TRBV7-3 and J is TRBJ2-3; D is possibly TRBD2 (7 bases). Germline CDR1 SGHTA, CDR2 FQGTGA. CDR3 size: 15 residues. Trimming left V 2 bases short and J 4 bases short, with 13 bases between. The CDR3 spells CASSLAGAAADTQYF. CDR3 in DNA: TGTGCCAGCAGCTTAGCGGGGGCCGCGGCAGATACGCAGTATTTT.

The V gene is TRBV5-1, the J gene TRBJ2-3; 11 bases line up with TRBD2. The CDR3 runs 17 residues. Trimming removed 3 bases from V and 4 bases from J; junction bases left unmatched: 10. Germline V gene sequence: CDR1 SGHRS, CDR2 YFSETQ. CDR3 amino acids: CASSWRDPSGGPDTQYF. CDR3 DNA sequence: TGCGCCAGCAGCTGGCGGGACCCTAGCGGGGGGCCAGATACGCAGTATTTT.

V gene TRBV7-2 combines with J gene TRBJ2-7, with 9 bases lining up with TRBD2. V gave up 1 base and J gave up 5 bases; unmatched junction bases: 15. This CDR3 contains 18 residues. The germline V gene encodes CDR1 SGHTA and CDR2 FQGNSA. The CDR3 DNA reads TGTGCCAGCAGCTTAGAGGGGGCGGTAGCGGGGGCCCCCCACGAGCAGTACTTC. Translated: CASSLEGAVAGAPHEQYF. Full variable domain (rest looked up from reference TRBV7-2 and TRBJ2-7): GAGVSQSPSNKVTEKGKDVELRCDPISGHTALYWYRQSLGQGLEFLIYFQGNSAPDKSGLPSDRFSAERTGGSVSTLTIQRTQQEDSAVYLCASSLEGAVAGAPHEQYFGPGTRLTVT.

The chain is built from TRBV6-4 and TRBJ1-6; D may be TRBD1 (6 bases). CDR1 and CDR2 (germline): MRHNA, SNTAGT. Trimming shortened V by 4 bases and J by 9 bases, and 19 bases separated the two germline ends. The CDR3 loop spans 16 amino acids. CDR3 sequence: CASSVSHDRSGSPLHF. The CDR3, as DNA: TGTGCCAGCAGTGTGAGTCACGACAGGTCCGGTTCACCCCTCCACTTT.

V and J are TRBV11-2 and TRBJ2-2; D uncertain. With 1 base removed from V and 4 bases from J, the gap between germline ends came to 10 bases. This CDR3 is 15 amino acids long. Germline-derived CDR1 and CDR2 are SGHAT and FQNNGV. In DNA, the CDR3 is TGTGCCAGCAGCTTAGGTTCGAGCCTCACCGGGGAGCTGTTTTTT. Encoded protein: CASSLGSSLTGELFF.

This chain joins TRBV3-1 (or the pseudogene TRBV3-2) and TRBJ2-2; TRBD2 aligns across 10 bases. Losses at the gene ends were 1 base for V and 5 bases for J; bases not matched to a gene: 4. The CDR3 has 16 amino acids. CDR1 and CDR2 (germline): LGHDT, YNNKEL (reference sequence). The CDR3 bases are TGTGCCAGCAGCCAAGGGGCGACTAGCGGGACCGGGGAGCTGTTTTTT. This sequence encodes CASSQGATSGTGELFF.

The chain recombines TRBV11-1 with TRBJ2-3; D not resolved. From germline, CDR1 is SGHAT and CDR2 FQDESV (reference sequence). The germline V and J ends were trimmed by 7 bases and 3 bases, with 5 bases remaining between them. This CDR3 contains 11 residues. DNA for the CDR3: TGTGCCAGCACCGGGACAGATACGCAGTATTTT. Amino acids: CASTGTDTQYF.

This CDR3 reads CASSRTGDYGYTF. The CDR3 region has the DNA TGTGCCAGTAGCCGGACAGGAGATTATGGCTACACCTTC. The chain couples TRBV19 to TRBJ1-2; 7 bases are shared with TRBD1. Trimming at V came to 6 bases and at J to 5 bases, leaving 6 bases not matched to a gene. CDR1 is LNHDA, CDR2 SQIVND, per germline (reference sequence). The CDR3 totals 13 residues.

The chain uses TRBV7-8 and TRBJ2-7; TRBD1 matches 8 bases. The V gene's germline CDR1 is SGHVS and CDR2 FQNEAQ. V trimming: 5 bases; J trimming: 2 bases; junction bases outside the gene matches: 5. This CDR3 has 14 amino acids. The chain's CDR3 is CASSEGTGPYEQYF. In nucleotides, the CDR3 is TGTGCCAGCAGCGAGGGGACAGGACCCTACGAGCAGTACTTC.

The chain recombines TRBV7-8 with TRBJ2-3; no reliable D call. Germline CDR1 and CDR2: SGHVS and FQNEAQ. There are 16 residues in the CDR3. V shed 5 bases and J shed 2 bases, with 17 bases lying between them. The CDR3 DNA reads TGTGCCAGCAGCCCTCGCCTAGTCCTGAACACAGATACGCAGTATTTT. This sequence encodes CASSPRLVLNTDTQYF.

The chain joins TRBV18 to TRBJ1-1; no definite D call. The CDR3 spans 15 residues. Germline assignment: CDR1 KGHSH and CDR2 LQKENI. V was cut by 4 bases and J by 4 bases, with 16 bases left in between. The CDR3 here is CASSLPLGGGTEAFF. Written as DNA, the CDR3 is TGTGCCAGCTCACTCCCCCTTGGCGGAGGCACTGAAGCTTTCTTT.

The V and J genes are TRBV19 and TRBJ1-6; TRBD1 matches 7 bases. Trimming took 5 bases from V and 0 from J; bases not matched to a gene: 4. From germline, CDR1 is LNHDA and CDR2 SQIVND (reference sequence). The CDR3 length is 16 residues. The CDR3 sequence: CASSSTGASYNSPLHF. CDR3 bases: TGTGCCAGTAGTTCCACAGGGGCCTCCTATAATTCACCCCTCCACTTT.

The CDR3 sequence: CASSLGQGGEKLFF. Written as DNA, the CDR3 is TGTGCCAGCAGCTTGGGACAGGGGGGCGAAAAACTGTTTTTT. This chain joins TRBV5-6 and TRBJ1-4; 9 bases are a match to TRBD1. V dropped 0 bases and J dropped 8; count of bases not matched to a gene: 2. Germline V gene data show CDR1 as SGHDT and CDR2 as YYEEEE. The CDR3 consists of 14 residues.

This chain joins TRBV7-2 and TRBJ2-5; no firm D call. This CDR3 has 15 residues. Trimming left V 2 bases short and J 7 bases short, with 17 bases between. The germline gives CDR1 SGHTA, CDR2 FQGNSA. CDR3 sequence: CASSLMSASRVTQYF. CDR3 bases: TGTGCCAGCAGCTTAATGTCCGCCAGCCGGGTGACCCAGTACTTC.

This chain uses TRBV11-1 with TRBJ2-7; 9 bases line up with TRBD1. With V trimmed by 5 bases and J by 5 bases, 10 bases remained unmatched. There are 15 residues in the CDR3. CDR1 and CDR2 from the germline V gene are SGHAT and FQDESV (reference sequence). The DNA of the CDR3 is TGTGCCAGCAGCCGACAGCTGACAGGGGGAAACGAGCAGTACTTC. It specifies CASSRQLTGGNEQYF.

The gene calls are TRBV7-9 and TRBJ2-3, with a weak D call TRBD1 (5 bases). Germline V gene sequence: CDR1 SEHNR, CDR2 FQNEAQ (reference sequence). CDR3 length equals 17 residues. Trimming removed 1 base from V and 0 bases from J, with 14 bases in between. The CDR3 DNA is TGTGCCAGCAGCTTAGAGGGGCCCTACGCGAGCACAGATACGCAGTATTTT. It encodes CASSLEGPYASTDTQYF.

The rearrangement uses TRBV28 and TRBJ1-5, with 10 positions matching TRBD1. The junction had 2 bases not matched to a gene; V was cut back by 4 bases and J by 2 bases. The CDR3 covers 15 residues. Germline CDR1 and CDR2: MDHEN and SYDVKM. The CDR3 here is CASSSGQGGNQPQHF. For the CDR3, the DNA is TGTGCCAGCAGTTCCGGACAGGGGGGCAATCAGCCCCAGCATTTT.